Detailed here is one TCR beta chain. The junction shows a germline mismatch at one end, possibly a read error. This entry is derived from a study of blood T cell repertoires in COVID-19. Sequencing was performed with immunoSEQ multiplex PCR; in TCRdb, only in-frame clones are kept and a portion is missing. The sample consists of some 350,000 clones, about 90% of them appearing once. Material: peripheral blood. This sequence originates from a woman in her 30s with COVID-19, enrolled during active disease.

Here the CDR3 reads CASSGSSKDTQYF. The CDR3 DNA sequence: TGTGCCAGCAGTGGTTCTAGCAAAGATACGCAGTATTTT. V usage is TRBV6-4 and J usage is TRBJ2-3, with D possibly TRBD2 on 5 matching bases. There are 13 residues in the CDR3. Germline values: CDR1 MRHNA, CDR2 SNTAGT.